Below, 4 T cell receptor beta chains from the same sample are listed, as sequenced in a study of T cells in Graves' hyperthyroidism and ophthalmopathy. TCR beta CDR3 sequences were amplified from RNA transcripts. A first-round RT-PCR of the TCR CDR3 used the HTBI primer set. TCRdb reprocessed the multiplex PCR reads with MiXCR, giving one entry per CDR3 protein. Of 270,000 or so distinct CDR3 sequences in the sample, 25% are singletons; the top ten hold over 25%. Sequencing used blood. The origin of the receptors is a man between 40 and 49 years old with Graves' hyperthyroidism that later progressed to Graves' ophthalmopathy.

The rearrangement links TRBV19 to TRBJ1-2; D is ambiguous. Germline V lookup: CDR1 LNHDA, CDR2 SQIVND (reference sequence). CDR3 length: 12 residues. Trimming removed 5 bases from V and 8 bases from J, with 12 bases in between. This chain's CDR3 is CASSPRAAGYTF. In DNA, the CDR3 is TGTGCCAGTAGTCCTCGGGCAGCGGGCTACACCTTC.

This clonotype was seen many times. This chain joins TRBV12-3 or TRBV12-4 and TRBJ1-2; D is unclear. The CDR3 runs to 11 residues. Deletions cut 8 bases from V and 8 bases from J, with 12 bases between. CDR3 residues: CASLTGRGYTF. CDR3 DNA sequence: TGTGCCAGCCTGACGGGAAGAGGCTACACCTTC.

This clonotype was seen ten or more times. The chain joins TRBV20-1 to TRBJ1-1; possibly TRBD1 for D (5 bases). Looked up from germline, CDR1 is DFQATT and CDR2 is SNEGSKA (reference sequence). Trimming left V 6 bases short and J 4 bases short, with 12 bases between. The CDR3 length is 12 residues. CDR3: CSATGTRTEAFF. The CDR3, as DNA: TGCAGTGCAACTGGGACGCGCACTGAAGCTTTCTTT.

This clonotype was picked up one time. The chain employs TRBV7-8 and TRBJ2-2; TRBD2 matches at 7 bases. This CDR3 region has 17 residues. From germline, CDR1 is SGHVS and CDR2 FQNEAQ. After removal of 4 bases from V and 4 bases from J, the junction contained 12 bases not matched to a gene. CDR3 loop: CASSSSGGAASTGELFF. The CDR3 DNA sequence: TGTGCCAGCAGCTCCTCGGGGGGAGCAGCAAGCACCGGGGAGCTGTTTTTT. Combining the CDR3 with reference TRBV7-8 and TRBJ2-2 gives the whole variable domain GAGVSQSPRYKVAKRGQDVALRCDPISGHVSLFWYQQALGQGPEFLTYFQNEAQLDKSGLPSDRFFAERPEGSVSTLKIQRTQQEDSAVYLCASSSSGGAASTGELFFGEGSRLTVL.